This TCR beta chain was profiled in a study of blood T cells in healthy people across ages. Study-wide context: Template switching recovered approximately one barcoded beta molecule for every two T cells.

General study results and limits: Strong correlation was found linking TCR beta diversity to naive T cell percentage.

A second roughly 6 to 11 cycle PCR used barcoded and J-beta primers. From the 5' RACE reads, TCRdb called clonotypes with MiXCR, one entry per CDR3 protein. The table includes roughly 800,000 distinct CDR3 sequences, approximately 25% detected once. With regard to this clonotype: The antigen remains unidentified.

The CDR3 length is 13 residues. V dropped 4 bases and J dropped 0; count of bases not matched to a gene: 1. The germline gives CDR1 DFQATT, CDR2 SNEGSKA (reference sequence). The sample was also reused in another study, on T cells of mothers and their children. Per that study: The donors comprised five or six children and their three healthy Caucasian mothers. Each 15 ul cDNA reaction used roughly 1.6 ug RNA; all RNA was used.

The sample taken for sequencing was blood. The chain joins TRBV20-1 to TRBJ2-7; 9 bases line up with TRBD2. This clonotype originated in a boy younger than 18 in good health. CDR3 nucleotides: TGCAGTGCTATTAGCGGGAGCTCCTACGAGCAGTACTTC. This encodes CSAISGSSYEQYF.